The source of this TCR beta chain is a study of spatial heterogeneity in lung cancer. The study's findings and limits: Intratumoral expanded alpha and beta TCR counts were found to track tumor mutation counts.

Time point meaning: sample taken at primary tumor resection. Samples came from approximately 65 TRACERx patients with untreated early-stage lung cancer. Unsorted whole RNA from tumor, nontumor lung or frozen PBMC underwent sequencing. Each CDR3 protein gets one entry after TCRdb re-called the 5' RACE reads with MiXCR. Here the sample spans around 9,700 distinct CDR3 sequences, roughly 7.9% being singletons. Sample share makes this clonotype medium-sized. Its antigen is as yet unknown. This TCR came from a female donor with early-stage non-small cell lung cancer. Sequenced material: lung tumor tissue, taken at surgery.

The CDR3 DNA follows: TGTGCCAGCTCGGCTACTCCAGAGACCCAGTACTTC. Its translation is CASSATPETQYF. The chain couples TRBV2 to TRBJ2-5; D gene uncertain. V was trimmed by 8 bases and J by 4 bases, leaving 11 bases between them. The CDR3 loop spans 12 amino acids. Germline V CDR1 and CDR2: SNHLY, FYNNEI. The full variable domain, completed using reference TRBV2 and TRBJ2-5, is EPEVTQTPSHQVTQMGQEVILRCVPISNHLYFYWYRQILGQKVEFLVSFYNNEISEKSEIFDDQFSVERPDGSNFTLKIRSTKLEDSAMYFCASSATPETQYFGPGTRLLVL.